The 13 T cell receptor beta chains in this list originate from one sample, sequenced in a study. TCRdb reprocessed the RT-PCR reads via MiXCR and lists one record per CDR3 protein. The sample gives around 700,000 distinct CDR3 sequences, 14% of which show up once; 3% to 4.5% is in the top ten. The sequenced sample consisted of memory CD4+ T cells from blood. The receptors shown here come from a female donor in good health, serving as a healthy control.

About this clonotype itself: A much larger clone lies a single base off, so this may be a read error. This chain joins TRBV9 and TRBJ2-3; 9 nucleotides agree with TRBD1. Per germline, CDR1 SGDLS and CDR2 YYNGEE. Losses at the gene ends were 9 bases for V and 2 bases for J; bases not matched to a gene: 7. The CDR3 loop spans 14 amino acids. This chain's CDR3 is CAIRQGVNTDTQYF. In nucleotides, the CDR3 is TGTGCCATCCGACAGGGGGTTAACACAGATACGCAGTATTTT.

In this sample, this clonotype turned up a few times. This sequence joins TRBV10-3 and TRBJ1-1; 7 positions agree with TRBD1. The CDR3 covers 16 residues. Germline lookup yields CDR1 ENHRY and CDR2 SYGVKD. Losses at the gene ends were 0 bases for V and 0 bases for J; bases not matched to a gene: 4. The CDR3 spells CAISESGQIMNTEAFF. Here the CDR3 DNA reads TGTGCCATCAGTGAGTCGGGACAGATCATGAACACTGAAGCTTTCTTT.

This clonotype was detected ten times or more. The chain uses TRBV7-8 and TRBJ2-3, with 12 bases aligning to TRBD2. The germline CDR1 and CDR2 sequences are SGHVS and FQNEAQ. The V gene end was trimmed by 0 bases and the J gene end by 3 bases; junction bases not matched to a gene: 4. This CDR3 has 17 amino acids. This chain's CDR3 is CASSLATSGSQTDTQYF. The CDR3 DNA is TGTGCCAGCAGCTTAGCGACTAGCGGGAGTCAAACAGATACGCAGTATTTT.

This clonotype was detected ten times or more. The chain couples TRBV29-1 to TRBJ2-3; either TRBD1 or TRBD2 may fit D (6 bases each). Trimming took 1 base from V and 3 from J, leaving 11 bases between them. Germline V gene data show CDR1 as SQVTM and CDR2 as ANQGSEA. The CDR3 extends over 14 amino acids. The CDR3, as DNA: TGCAGCGTTGAAGGGGGGGCAGGGACAGATACGCAGTATTTT. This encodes CSVEGGAGTDTQYF.

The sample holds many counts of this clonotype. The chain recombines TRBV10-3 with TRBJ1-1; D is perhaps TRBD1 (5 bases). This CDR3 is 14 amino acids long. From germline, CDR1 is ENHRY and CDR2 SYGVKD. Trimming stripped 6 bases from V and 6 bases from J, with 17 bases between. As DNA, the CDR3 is TGTGCCATCAGGTCCGGCGGGGCAGCTGCTGAAGCTTTCTTT. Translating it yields CAIRSGGAAAEAFF.

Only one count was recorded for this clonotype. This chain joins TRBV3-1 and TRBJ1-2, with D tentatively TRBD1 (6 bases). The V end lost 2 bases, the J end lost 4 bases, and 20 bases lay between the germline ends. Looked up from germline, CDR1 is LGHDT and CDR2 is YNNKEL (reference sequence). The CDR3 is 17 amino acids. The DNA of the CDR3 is TGTGCCAGCAGCCAAATCCCCGGGGGGTCCAGGGGCTATGGCTACACCTTC. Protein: CASSQIPGGSRGYGYTF.

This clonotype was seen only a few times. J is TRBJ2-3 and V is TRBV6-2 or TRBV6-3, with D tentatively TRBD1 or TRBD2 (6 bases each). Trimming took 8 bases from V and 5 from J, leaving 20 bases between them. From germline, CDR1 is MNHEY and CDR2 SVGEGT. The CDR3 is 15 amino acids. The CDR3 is CASLEGGTPRDTQYF. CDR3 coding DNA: TGTGCCAGCCTGGAAGGGGGGACTCCTCGAGATACGCAGTATTTT.

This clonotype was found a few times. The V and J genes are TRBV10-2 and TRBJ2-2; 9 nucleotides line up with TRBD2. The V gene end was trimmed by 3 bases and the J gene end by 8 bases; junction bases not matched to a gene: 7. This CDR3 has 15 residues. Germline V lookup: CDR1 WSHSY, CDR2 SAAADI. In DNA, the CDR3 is TGCGCCAGCAGTGATATAGCGGGGGACCGAGGGGAGCTGTTTTTT. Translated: CASSDIAGDRGELFF.

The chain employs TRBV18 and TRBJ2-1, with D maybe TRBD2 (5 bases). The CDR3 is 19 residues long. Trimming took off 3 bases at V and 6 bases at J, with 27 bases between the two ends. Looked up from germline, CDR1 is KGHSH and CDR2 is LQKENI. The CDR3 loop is CASSPSLGLGPAGANEQFF. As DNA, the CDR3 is TGTGCCAGCTCACCGTCTTTAGGGCTAGGACCGGCGGGTGCCAATGAGCAGTTCTTC.

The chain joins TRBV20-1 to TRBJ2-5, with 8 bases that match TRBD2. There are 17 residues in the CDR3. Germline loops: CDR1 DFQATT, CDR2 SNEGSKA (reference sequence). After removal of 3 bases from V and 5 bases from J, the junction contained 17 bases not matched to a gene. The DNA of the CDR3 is TGCAGTGCTAGGCCTGTAGCGGGACTAGGGGTTTTGGAGACCCAGTACTTC. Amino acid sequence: CSARPVAGLGVLETQYF.

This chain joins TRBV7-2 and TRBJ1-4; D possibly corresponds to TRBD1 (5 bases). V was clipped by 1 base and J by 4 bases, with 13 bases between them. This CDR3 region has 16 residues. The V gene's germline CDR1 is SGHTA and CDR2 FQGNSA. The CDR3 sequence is CASSLVPQGLNEKLFF. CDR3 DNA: TGTGCCAGCAGCTTAGTCCCTCAGGGCCTTAATGAAAAACTGTTTTTT. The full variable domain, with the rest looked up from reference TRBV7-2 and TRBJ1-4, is GAGVSQSPSNKVTEKGKDVELRCDPISGHTALYWYRQSLGQGLEFLIYFQGNSAPDKSGLPSDRFSAERTGGSVSTLTIQRTQQEDSAVYLCASSLVPQGLNEKLFFGSGTQLSVL.

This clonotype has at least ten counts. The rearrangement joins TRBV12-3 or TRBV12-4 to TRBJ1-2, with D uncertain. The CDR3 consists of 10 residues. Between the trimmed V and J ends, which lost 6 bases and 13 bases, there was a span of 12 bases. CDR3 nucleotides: TGTGCCAGCAGGAGGATCCGTACCACCTTC. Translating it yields CASRRIRTTF.

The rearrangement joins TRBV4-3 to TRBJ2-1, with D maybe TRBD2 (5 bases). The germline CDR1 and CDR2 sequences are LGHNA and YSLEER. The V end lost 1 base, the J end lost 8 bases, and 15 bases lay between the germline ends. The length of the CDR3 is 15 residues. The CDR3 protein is CASSQVSSPSDEQFF. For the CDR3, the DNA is TGCGCCAGCAGCCAAGTTTCTAGCCCCAGCGATGAGCAGTTCTTC.